The present T cell receptor beta chain was sequenced within a study of long-term antiretroviral therapy in people with HIV. Germline CDR1 and CDR2: SGHNT and YYREEE (reference sequence). This CDR3 spans 16 amino acids. J lost 0 bases, V lost 6 bases, and 4 bases had no gene match. In the United States, treatment was given to all participants with HIV. The samples, holding about 0.9-11 million cryopreserved PBMC, were thawed before DNA extraction was carried out. Study results and limitations: The repertoire was dominated at all time points by clones expanded before ART. CDR3 length ranges were narrower in HIV repertoires than in controls.

The run of the v3.0 immunoSEQ assay was at survey level. Clones were sequenced by immunoSEQ multiplex PCR, and TCRdb holds only the in-frame ones, with some missing. The data show 25,000 to 35,000 clones, roughly 88% seen once. Regarding this clone: Its antigen is unidentified.

The chain recombines TRBV5-4 with TRBJ2-1, with 12 nucleotides matching TRBD2. Here the sequenced sample was unsorted PBMCs, taken nearly 2.9 years after starting antiretroviral therapy. The clonotype originates from a man in his thirties or forties with HIV. CDR3 amino acids: CASTLAGGSSYNEQFF. The CDR3 DNA is TGTGCCAGCACCCTAGCGGGGGGGAGCTCCTACAATGAGCAGTTCTTC.